A single sample gave rise to the 7 T cell receptor beta chains below, sequenced in a study of T-cell memory formation after mild COVID-19 (dated by TCRdb to the early 2020s). Libraries were constructed by 5' RACE. The instrument given in TCRdb is Illumina NovaSeq 6000. TCRdb took the public reads, trimmed them with fastp at Q25, ran MiXCR for clone calling and kept in-frame beta chains. Under each unique CDR3 protein, matching rows form one entry showing the most common genes and DNA. The sample table shows roughly 89,000 distinct CDR3 sequences, and less than 15% are seen once. 39% of the sample rests with the top ten. Sequenced input: PBMCs or a T cell subset sorted from them (not recorded which). These receptors all come from a man aged 18 to 30 who had mild COVID-19 (a few samples of this study predate the infection). The sample titles of this study are shuffled in the database, so cell type and time point are left out; the donor was told from shared clones.

This chain connects TRBV12-3 or TRBV12-4 to TRBJ1-2; 7 bases are a match to TRBD1. V lost 5 bases, J lost 2 bases, and 8 bases stayed unmatched. The CDR3 has 15 residues. CDR3 amino acids: CASSNGDRRNYGYTF. CDR3 nucleotides: TGTGCCAGCAGTAATGGGGACAGAAGGAACTATGGCTACACCTTC.

This clonotype was observed a handful of times. The J gene is TRBJ1-2, the V gene TRBV4-3; tentative D call: TRBD1 (5 bases). This CDR3 comprises 15 residues. The V gene lost 0 bases and the J gene lost 4 bases, with 12 bases spanning the gap. Germline V CDR1 and CDR2: LGHNA, YSLEER. The CDR3, as DNA: TGCGCCAGCAGCCAAGACAGGGAAGGCTCCTATGGCTACACCTTC. Protein: CASSQDREGSYGYTF.

V usage is TRBV5-4 and J usage is TRBJ2-7, with 8 bases lining up with TRBD1. J lost 0 bases, V lost 3 bases, and 14 bases had no gene match. Germline CDR1 SGHNT, CDR2 YYREEE (reference sequence). CDR3 length: 18 residues. Here the CDR3 DNA reads TGTGCCAGCAGCTCCCTGGAGGGGACAGGACTGAACTCCTACGAGCAGTACTTC. This sequence encodes CASSSLEGTGLNSYEQYF.

The J gene is TRBJ2-5, the V gene TRBV20-1, with D possibly being TRBD2 (5 bases). The CDR3 loop spans 13 amino acids. In germline, CDR1 is DFQATT, CDR2 SNEGSKA (reference sequence). V lost 3 bases and J 5 bases, leaving 13 bases between the germline ends. The CDR3 sequence: CSARDSTTETQYF. CDR3 DNA sequence: TGCAGTGCTAGGGACTCCACAACTGAGACCCAGTACTTC.

CDR3 residues: CASSLDRQGLEQYF. In DNA, the CDR3 is TGTGCCAGCAGCTTAGATAGGCAAGGGCTCGAGCAGTACTTC. The chain joins TRBV7-9 to TRBJ2-7; no definite D call. V dropped 1 base and J dropped 6 bases, with 13 bases sitting between them. The germline gives CDR1 SEHNR, CDR2 FQNEAQ (reference sequence). There are 14 residues in the CDR3.

The chain is built from TRBV7-2 and TRBJ2-1; no definite D call. V lost 1 base and J lost 4, with 11 bases in between. The CDR3 length is 15 residues. The germline gives CDR1 SGHTA, CDR2 FQGNSA. Here the CDR3 DNA reads TGTGCCAGCAGCTTAGTCGTAGACCAATACAATGAGCAGTTCTTC. Translating gives CASSLVVDQYNEQFF.

This clonotype is termed medium-sized. The chain recombines TRBV5-1 with TRBJ2-3; possibly TRBD1 for D (6 bases). V lost 4 bases, J lost 0 bases, and 12 bases lay in between. Germline-derived CDR1 and CDR2 are SGHRS and YFSETQ. The CDR3 is 15 amino acids. The CDR3 sequence: CASSPGQTSTDTQYF. For the CDR3, the DNA is TGCGCCAGCAGCCCAGGACAGACTAGCACAGATACGCAGTATTTT. Full variable domain (rest looked up from reference TRBV5-1 and TRBJ2-3): KAGVTQTPRYLIKTRGQQVTLSCSPISGHRSVSWYQQTPGQGLQFLFEYFSETQRNKGNFPGRFSGRQFSNSRSEMNVSTLELGDSALYLCASSPGQTSTDTQYFGPGTRLTVL.